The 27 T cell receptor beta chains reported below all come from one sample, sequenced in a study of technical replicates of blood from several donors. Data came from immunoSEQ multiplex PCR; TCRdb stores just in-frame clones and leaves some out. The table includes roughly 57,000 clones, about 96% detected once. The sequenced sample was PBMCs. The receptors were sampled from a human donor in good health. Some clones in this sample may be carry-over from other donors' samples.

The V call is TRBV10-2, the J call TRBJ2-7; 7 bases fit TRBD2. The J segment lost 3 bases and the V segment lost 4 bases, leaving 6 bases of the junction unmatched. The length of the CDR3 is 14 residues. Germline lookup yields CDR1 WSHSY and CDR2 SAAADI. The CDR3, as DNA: TGCGCCAGCAGTGGGGCCGGCGGGAGCTACGAGCAGTACTTC. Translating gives CASSGAGGSYEQYF.

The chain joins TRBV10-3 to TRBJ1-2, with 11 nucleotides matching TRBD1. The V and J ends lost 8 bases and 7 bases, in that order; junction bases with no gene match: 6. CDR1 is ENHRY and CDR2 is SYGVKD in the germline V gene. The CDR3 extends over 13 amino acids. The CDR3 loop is CAIQGTGGVGYTF. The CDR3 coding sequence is TGTGCCATCCAGGGGACAGGGGGAGTTGGCTACACCTTC.

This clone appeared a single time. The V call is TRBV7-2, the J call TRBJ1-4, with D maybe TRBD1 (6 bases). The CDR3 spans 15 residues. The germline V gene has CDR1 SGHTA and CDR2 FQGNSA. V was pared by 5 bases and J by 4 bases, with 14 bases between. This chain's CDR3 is CASSPRGGINEKLFF. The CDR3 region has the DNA TGTGCCAGCAGCCCTAGGGGGGGGATTAATGAAAAACTGTTTTTT.

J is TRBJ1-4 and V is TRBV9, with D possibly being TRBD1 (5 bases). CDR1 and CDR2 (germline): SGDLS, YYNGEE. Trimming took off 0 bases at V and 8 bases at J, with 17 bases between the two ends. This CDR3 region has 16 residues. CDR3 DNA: TGTGCCAGCAGCGTAGCAGTAGGGGCCTCTCAGGAAAAACTGTTTTTT. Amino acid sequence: CASSVAVGASQEKLFF.

This chain's CDR3 is CASSAGQGFHEQYF. The CDR3 DNA reads as TGTGCCAGCAGCGCCGGACAGGGGTTCCACGAGCAGTACTTC. This sequence joins TRBV9 and TRBJ2-7, with 9 bases matching TRBD1. Germline-derived CDR1 and CDR2 are SGDLS and YYNGEE. V lost 3 bases, J lost 5 bases, and 6 bases stayed unmatched. The CDR3 runs to 14 residues.

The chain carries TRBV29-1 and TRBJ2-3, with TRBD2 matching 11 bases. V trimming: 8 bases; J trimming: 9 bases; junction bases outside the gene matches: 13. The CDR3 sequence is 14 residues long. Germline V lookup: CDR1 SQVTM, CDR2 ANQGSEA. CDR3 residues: CSTRLAGQPGTQYF. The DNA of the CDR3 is TGCAGCACCCGACTAGCGGGGCAGCCTGGGACGCAGTATTTT.

The CDR3 DNA reads TGTGCCAGCCGCCCCAGCGGGACTAGCGGGAGTTTGGGAGAGACCCAGTACTTC. It codes for CASRPSGTSGSLGETQYF. V is TRBV5-8 and J is TRBJ2-5; 14 nucleotides agree with TRBD2. With V trimmed by 7 bases and J by 4 bases, 15 bases remained unmatched. Germline assignment: CDR1 SGHTS and CDR2 YDEGEE. CDR3 size: 18 residues.

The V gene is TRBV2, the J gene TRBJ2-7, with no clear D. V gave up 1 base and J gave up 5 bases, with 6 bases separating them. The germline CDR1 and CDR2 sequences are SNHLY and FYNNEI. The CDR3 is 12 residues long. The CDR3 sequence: CASSEDGHEQYF. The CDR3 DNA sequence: TGTGCCAGCAGTGAAGATGGCCACGAGCAGTACTTC.

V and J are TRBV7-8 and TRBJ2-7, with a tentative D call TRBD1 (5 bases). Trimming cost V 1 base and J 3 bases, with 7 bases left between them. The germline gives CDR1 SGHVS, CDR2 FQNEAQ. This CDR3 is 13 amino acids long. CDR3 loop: CASSLGQHYEQYF. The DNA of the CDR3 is TGTGCCAGCAGCTTAGGACAGCACTACGAGCAGTACTTC. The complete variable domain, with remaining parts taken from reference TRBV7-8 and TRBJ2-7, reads GAGVSQSPRYKVAKRGQDVALRCDPISGHVSLFWYQQALGQGPEFLTYFQNEAQLDKSGLPSDRFFAERPEGSVSTLKIQRTQQEDSAVYLCASSLGQHYEQYFGPGTRLTVT.

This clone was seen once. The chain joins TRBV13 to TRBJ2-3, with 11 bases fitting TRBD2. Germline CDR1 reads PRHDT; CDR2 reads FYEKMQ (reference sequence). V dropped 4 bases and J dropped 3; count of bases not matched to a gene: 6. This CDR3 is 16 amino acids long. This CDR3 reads CASSSGLAGPTDTQYF. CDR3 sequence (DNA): TGTGCCAGCAGCTCCGGACTAGCGGGTCCTACAGATACGCAGTATTTT.

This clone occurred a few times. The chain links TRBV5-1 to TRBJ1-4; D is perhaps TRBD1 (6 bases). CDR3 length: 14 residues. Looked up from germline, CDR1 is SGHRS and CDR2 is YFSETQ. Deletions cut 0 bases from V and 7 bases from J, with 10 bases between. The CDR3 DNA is TGCGCCAGCAGCTTGGAACAGGGACGTGAAAAACTGTTTTTT. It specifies CASSLEQGREKLFF.

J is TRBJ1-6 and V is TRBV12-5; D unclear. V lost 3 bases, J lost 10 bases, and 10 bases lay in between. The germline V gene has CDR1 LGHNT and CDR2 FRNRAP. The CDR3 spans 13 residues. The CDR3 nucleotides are TGTGCTAGTGGTTTTGAGCCAACCTCACCCCTCCACTTT. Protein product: CASGFEPTSPLHF.

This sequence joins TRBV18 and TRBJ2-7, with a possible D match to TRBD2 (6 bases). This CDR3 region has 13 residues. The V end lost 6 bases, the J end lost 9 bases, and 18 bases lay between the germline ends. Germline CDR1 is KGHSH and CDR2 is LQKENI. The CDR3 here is CASSRTDGSSQYF. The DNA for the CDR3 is TGTGCCAGCTCGCGAACCGACGGGAGTTCGCAGTACTTC.

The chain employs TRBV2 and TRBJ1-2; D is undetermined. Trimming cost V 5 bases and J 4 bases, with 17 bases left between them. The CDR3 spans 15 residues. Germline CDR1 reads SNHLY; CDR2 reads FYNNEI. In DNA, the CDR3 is TGTGCCAGCAGTCTTCTTTTCGAGGATAGCTATGGCTACACCTTC. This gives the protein CASSLLFEDSYGYTF. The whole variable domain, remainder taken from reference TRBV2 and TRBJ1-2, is EPEVTQTPSHQVTQMGQEVILRCVPISNHLYFYWYRQILGQKVEFLVSFYNNEISEKSEIFDDQFSVERPDGSNFTLKIRSTKLEDSAMYFCASSLLFEDSYGYTFGSGTRLTVV.

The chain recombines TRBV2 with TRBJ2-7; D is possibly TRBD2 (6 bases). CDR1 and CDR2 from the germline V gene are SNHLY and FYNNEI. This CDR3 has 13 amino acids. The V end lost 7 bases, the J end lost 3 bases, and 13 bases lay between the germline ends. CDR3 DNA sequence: TGTGCCAGCAATGGGGCGGGGAACTACGAGCAGTACTTC. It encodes CASNGAGNYEQYF.

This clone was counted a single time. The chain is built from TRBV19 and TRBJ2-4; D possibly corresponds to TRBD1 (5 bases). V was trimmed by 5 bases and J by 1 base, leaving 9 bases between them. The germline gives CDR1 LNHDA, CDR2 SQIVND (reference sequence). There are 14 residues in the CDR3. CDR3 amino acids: CASSPGLAKNIQYF. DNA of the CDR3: TGTGCCAGTAGTCCAGGGCTGGCCAAAAACATTCAGTACTTC.

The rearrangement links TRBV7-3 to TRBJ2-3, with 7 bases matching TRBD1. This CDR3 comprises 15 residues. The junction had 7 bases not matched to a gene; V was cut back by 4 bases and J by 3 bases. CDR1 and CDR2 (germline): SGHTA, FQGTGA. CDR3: CASSSTGERTDTQYF. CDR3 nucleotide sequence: TGTGCCAGCAGCTCCACAGGGGAGAGAACAGATACGCAGTATTTT.

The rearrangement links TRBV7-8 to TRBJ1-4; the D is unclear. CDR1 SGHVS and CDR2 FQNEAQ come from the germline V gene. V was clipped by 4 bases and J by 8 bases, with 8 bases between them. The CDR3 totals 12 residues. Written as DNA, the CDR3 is TGTGCCAGCAGCTCATACAGCGAAAAACTGTTTTTT. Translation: CASSSYSEKLFF.

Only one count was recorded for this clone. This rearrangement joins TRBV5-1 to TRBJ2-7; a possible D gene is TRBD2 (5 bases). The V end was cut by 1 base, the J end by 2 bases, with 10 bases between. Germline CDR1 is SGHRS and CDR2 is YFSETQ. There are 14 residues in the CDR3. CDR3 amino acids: CASSLSRGTYEQYF. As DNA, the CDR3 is TGCGCCAGCAGCTTGTCCCGGGGTACCTACGAGCAGTACTTC. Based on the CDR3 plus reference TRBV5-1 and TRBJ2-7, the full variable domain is KAGVTQTPRYLIKTRGQQVTLSCSPISGHRSVSWYQQTPGQGLQFLFEYFSETQRNKGNFPGRFSGRQFSNSRSEMNVSTLELGDSALYLCASSLSRGTYEQYFGPGTRLTVT.

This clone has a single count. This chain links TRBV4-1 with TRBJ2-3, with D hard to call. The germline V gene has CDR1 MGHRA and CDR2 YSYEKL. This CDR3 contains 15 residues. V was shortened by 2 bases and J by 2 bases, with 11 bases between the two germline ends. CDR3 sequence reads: CASSQSVGFTDTQYF. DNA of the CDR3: TGCGCCAGCAGCCAAAGCGTCGGTTTCACAGATACGCAGTATTTT.

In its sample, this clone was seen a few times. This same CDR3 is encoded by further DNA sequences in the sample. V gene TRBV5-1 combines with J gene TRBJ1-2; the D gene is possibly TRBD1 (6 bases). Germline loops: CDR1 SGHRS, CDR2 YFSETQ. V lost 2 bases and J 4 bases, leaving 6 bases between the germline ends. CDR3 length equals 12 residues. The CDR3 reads CASSLGGYGYTF. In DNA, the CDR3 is TGCGCCAGCAGCTTAGGGGGCTATGGCTACACCTTC.

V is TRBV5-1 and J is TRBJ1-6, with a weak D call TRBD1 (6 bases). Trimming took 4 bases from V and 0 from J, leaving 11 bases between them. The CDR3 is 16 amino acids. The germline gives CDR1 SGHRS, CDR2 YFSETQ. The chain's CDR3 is CASSRDTNSYNSPLHF. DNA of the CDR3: TGCGCCAGCAGCCGGGACACCAACTCCTATAATTCACCCCTCCACTTT.

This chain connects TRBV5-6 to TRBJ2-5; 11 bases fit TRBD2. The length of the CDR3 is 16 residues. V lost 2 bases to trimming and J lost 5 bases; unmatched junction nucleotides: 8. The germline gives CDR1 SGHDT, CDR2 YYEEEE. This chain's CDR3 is CASSFGKTSGVETQYF. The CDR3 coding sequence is TGTGCCAGCAGCTTTGGGAAGACTAGCGGGGTGGAGACCCAGTACTTC.

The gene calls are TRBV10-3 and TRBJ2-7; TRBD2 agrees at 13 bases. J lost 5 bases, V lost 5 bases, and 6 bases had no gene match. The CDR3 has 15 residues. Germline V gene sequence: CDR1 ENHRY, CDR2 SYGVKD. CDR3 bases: TGTGCCATCAGTAGGACTAGCGGGAGTAGCAACGAGCAGTACTTC. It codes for CAISRTSGSSNEQYF.

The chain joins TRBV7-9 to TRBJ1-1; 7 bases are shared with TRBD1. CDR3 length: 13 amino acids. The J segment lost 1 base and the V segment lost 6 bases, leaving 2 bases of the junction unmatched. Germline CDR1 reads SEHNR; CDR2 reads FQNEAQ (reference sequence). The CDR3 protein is CASSGQANTEAFF. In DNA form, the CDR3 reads TGTGCCAGCAGTGGACAGGCGAACACTGAAGCTTTCTTT. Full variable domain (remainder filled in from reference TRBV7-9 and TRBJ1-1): DTGVSQNPRHKITKRGQNVTFRCDPISEHNRLYWYRQTLGQGPEFLTYFQNEAQLEKSRLLSDRFSAERPKGSFSTLEIQRTEQGDSAMYLCASSGQANTEAFFGQGTRLTVV.

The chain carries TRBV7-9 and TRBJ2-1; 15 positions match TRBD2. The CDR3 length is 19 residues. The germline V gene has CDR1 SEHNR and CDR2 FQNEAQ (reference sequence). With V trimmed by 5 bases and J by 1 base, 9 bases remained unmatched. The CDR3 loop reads CASSPRTSGRAPSYNEQFF. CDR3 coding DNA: TGTGCCAGCAGCCCGCGGACTAGCGGGAGGGCTCCATCCTACAATGAGCAGTTCTTC.

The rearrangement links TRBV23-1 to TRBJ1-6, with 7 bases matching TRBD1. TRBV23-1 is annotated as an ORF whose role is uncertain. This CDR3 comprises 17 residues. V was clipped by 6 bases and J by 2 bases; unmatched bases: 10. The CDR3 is CASSEPGQRPYNSPLHF. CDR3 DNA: TGCGCCAGCAGCGAACCGGGACAGAGACCCTATAATTCACCCCTCCACTTT.